The table lists the clone carrying this T cell receptor (beta chain) with a few counts. The antigen remains unidentified. Per the germline V gene, CDR1 is GTSNPN and CDR2 is SVGIG (reference sequence). V lost 5 bases, J lost 5 bases, and 15 bases lay in between. CDR3 length: 13 residues. This sample is part of a study of spatial heterogeneity in lung cancer. The time point denotes: sample taken at primary tumor resection. TCRdb analysed the 5' RACE reads with MiXCR anew, one entry per CDR3 protein. The sample shows about 80,000 distinct CDR3 sequences, about 7.8% of them seen only once. Study-wide points: Resection blood, more than follow-up blood, showed ubiquitous expanded tumor TCRs.

The TCR originated in a male donor with early-stage non-small cell lung cancer. This chain links TRBV30 with TRBJ1-2, with TRBD1 as a possible D gene (5 bases). The sample here was PBMCs, taken at surgery. CDR3 DNA sequence: TGTGCCTGGGACCCGGGACCGGGGTATGGCTACACCTTC. This codes for CAWDPGPGYGYTF.